Sequencing of this T cell receptor beta chain was carried out in a study of cytomegalovirus exposure and HLA in healthy donors. Study details: Unique TCRs from HLA-typed donors, approximately 80 million of them, were held in an early data release. Study-level findings and limits: A later look showed TCR association rates differing by HLA locus, highest for DRB1 and lowest for HLA-C. In a later analysis, CMV-associated beta chains were mostly HLA-associated, it appeared.

It was with 60 Vbeta and 13 Jbeta primers that the PCR ran. Clones were read by immunoSEQ multiplex PCR, and TCRdb kept only the in-frame ones, dropping some. The table lists about 130,000 clones, over 70% of them singletons. CDR1 is DFQATT, CDR2 SNEGSKA, per germline (reference sequence). The germline V and J ends were trimmed by 3 bases and 7 bases, with 9 bases remaining between them. The CDR3 runs to 11 residues. Turning to this clone: Its antigen remains unidentified.

The specimen sequenced was PBMCs. The chain combines TRBV20-1 with TRBJ1-2; D is ambiguous. The receptor comes from a middle-aged man in good health and CMV-seronegative. CDR3 DNA sequence: TGCAGTGCTAGTATTCCGGGTGGCTACACCTTC. Translated: CSASIPGGYTF.